The rows below give T cell receptor beta chains drawn from one sample of a study of cytomegalovirus exposure and HLA in healthy donors. Sequenced by immunoSEQ multiplex PCR; TCRdb stores in-frame clones only, minus some. The sample carries under 200,000 clones, over 70% recorded once. Sample: PBMCs. The source of these receptors is a woman between 25 and 40 years old in good health and CMV-seronegative. Both conserved end residues are part of each CDR3. D genes are given only for firm matches. Size tells how often a clone was seen (once, few, many) or the class of an expanded clone, and some rows leave it out.

DNA: TGTGCCAGCTCGCAGGGAATTGGAAACACCATATATTTT; CDR3: CASSQGIGNTIYF; D: -; J: TRBJ1-3; size: few; V: TRBV18
DNA: TGTGCCAGCTCACCTACGGGAGTGATCCCTCAGCCCCAGCATTTT; CDR3: CASSPTGVIPQPQHF; D: -; J: TRBJ1-5; size: -; V: TRBV18
DNA: TGCGCCAGCAGCTCATCCCGGGACTACGGAGATACGCAGTATTTT; CDR3: CASSSSRDYGDTQYF; D: TRBD2; J: TRBJ2-3; size: -; V: TRBV5-1
DNA: TGTGCCAGCAGTCCCCAAGGGACTTTCTATGGCTACACCTTC; CDR3: CASSPQGTFYGYTF; D: -; J: TRBJ1-2; size: -; V: TRBV6-6
DNA: TGTGCCAGCAGTGACCAGGGGAGCAATCAGCCCCAGCATTTT; CDR3: CASSDQGSNQPQHF; D: -; J: TRBJ1-5; size: once; V: TRBV2
DNA: TGTGCCAGCAGCTCTTCGGTCGCAGGGGACGCTGGCAATGAGCAGTTCTTC; CDR3: CASSSSVAGDAGNEQFF; D: -; J: TRBJ2-1; size: few; V: TRBV7-9
DNA: TGTGCCAGCAGTTTAGGGGGTGAGGGGGCGAGAGAGCAGTACTTC; CDR3: CASSLGGEGAREQYF; D: TRBD1; J: TRBJ2-7; size: few; V: TRBV28
DNA: TGCGCCAGCAGCCAACTGATAGCGGGCACAGATACGCAGTATTTT; CDR3: CASSQLIAGTDTQYF; D: -; J: TRBJ2-3; size: -; V: TRBV4-1
DNA: TGTGCCAGTAGTATGGGCGCGGACACCACGAACTACGAGCAGTACTTC; CDR3: CASSMGADTTNYEQYF; D: -; J: TRBJ2-7; size: few; V: TRBV19
DNA: TGTGCCAGCAGCAACGACAGGGGCGCCATCCAGACCCAGTACTTC; CDR3: CASSNDRGAIQTQYF; D: TRBD1; J: TRBJ2-5; size: -; V: TRBV2
DNA: TGTGCCAGCAGACTACAGGGAGACACTGAAGCTTTTTTT; CDR3: CASRLQGDTEAFF; D: -; J: TRBJ1-1; size: -; V: TRBV28
DNA: TGCGCCAGCAGCTTACAGCTGAACACTGAAGCTTTCTTT; CDR3: CASSLQLNTEAFF; D: -; J: TRBJ1-1; size: -; V: TRBV5-1
DNA: TGTGCCAGCTCACCCAATCAGGGGGGAAACACTGAAGCTTTCTTT; CDR3: CASSPNQGGNTEAFF; D: TRBD1; J: TRBJ1-1; size: few; V: TRBV18
DNA: TGTGCCAGCAGCTTAGATCTTGAGCGGGGGGCCTACAATGAGCAGTTCTTC; CDR3: CASSLDLERGAYNEQFF; D: TRBD2; J: TRBJ2-1; size: -; V: TRBV11-2
DNA: TGTGCCACCAGCAGAGATAAGGGGATAGATGGCTACACCTTC; CDR3: CATSRDKGIDGYTF; D: -; J: TRBJ1-2; size: -; V: TRBV15
DNA: TGTGCCACCAGCAGAGGATCTGCGGGGCAAGAGACCCAGTACTTC; CDR3: CATSRGSAGQETQYF; D: -; J: TRBJ2-5; size: -; V: TRBV15
DNA: TGTGCCAGCTCACCCGACAGGTACAATCAGCCCCAGCATTTT; CDR3: CASSPDRYNQPQHF; D: -; J: TRBJ1-5; size: few; V: TRBV18
DNA: TGTGCCAGCAGTAGGGGCTGGAGGGGGAACACTGAAGCTTTCTTT; CDR3: CASSRGWRGNTEAFF; D: -; J: TRBJ1-1; size: -; V: TRBV28
DNA: TGCGCCAGCAGCCCTCCCTCGAATGAGCAGTTCTTC; CDR3: CASSPPSNEQFF; D: -; J: TRBJ2-1; size: -; V: TRBV5-1
DNA: TGCGCCAGCAGCTCCGGGGTAGCGGGGGGTCAAGAGACCCAGTACTTC; CDR3: CASSSGVAGGQETQYF; D: TRBD2; J: TRBJ2-5; size: -; V: TRBV5-1
DNA: TGTGCCAGCAGTGGTGGGCCCAACACTGAAGCTTTCTTT; CDR3: CASSGGPNTEAFF; D: -; J: TRBJ1-1; size: -; V: TRBV2
DNA: TGTGCCAGCAGCTTCCAGGGTACAGGAAACACCATATATTTT; CDR3: CASSFQGTGNTIYF; D: -; J: TRBJ1-3; size: -; V: TRBV5-5
DNA: TGTGCCAGCAGTCGTACAGGGTCTGAAGCTTTCTTT; CDR3: CASSRTGSEAFF; D: -; J: TRBJ1-1; size: -; V: TRBV7-9
DNA: TGTGCCAGCAGCTTAAGCAGGGGGCCTTACGAGCAGTACTTC; CDR3: CASSLSRGPYEQYF; D: TRBD1; J: TRBJ2-7; size: -; V: TRBV7-9
DNA: TGTGCCAGCAGCTTAGACGGGGGGGCAGATACGCAGTATTTT; CDR3: CASSLDGGADTQYF; D: TRBD2; J: TRBJ2-3; size: once; V: TRBV7-2
DNA: TGTGCCAGCAGCGTTAGCGGGGTCTCCTACAATGAGCAGTTCTTC; CDR3: CASSVSGVSYNEQFF; D: TRBD2; J: TRBJ2-1; size: -; V: TRBV9
DNA: TGCGCCAGCAGCCCACAGGGGGGAGACTACGAGCAGTACTTC; CDR3: CASSPQGGDYEQYF; D: TRBD1; J: TRBJ2-7; size: -; V: TRBV5-1
DNA: TGTGCCAGCAGCGTAGTGTCAAGCGTTTCTGGAAACACCATATATTTT; CDR3: CASSVVSSVSGNTIYF; D: -; J: TRBJ1-3; size: -; V: TRBV9
DNA: TGCGCCAGCAGCCTAGGTAATCGGGGCGAGCAGTACTTC; CDR3: CASSLGNRGEQYF; D: -; J: TRBJ2-7; size: -; V: TRBV5-1
DNA: TGTGCCAGCAGTGAATTCTCAGGGGGATTCATTCAGTACTTC; CDR3: CASSEFSGGFIQYF; D: TRBD1; J: TRBJ2-4; size: -; V: TRBV6-1
DNA: TGCGCCAGCAGCTTGGAACTGTCCAATTCACCCCTCCACTTT; CDR3: CASSLELSNSPLHF; D: -; J: TRBJ1-6; size: -; V: TRBV5-1
DNA: TGTGCCAGCAGCCAGAACGGAAACACCATATATTTT; CDR3: CASSQNGNTIYF; D: -; J: TRBJ1-3; size: -; V: TRBV7-9
DNA: TGTGCCAGTAGTATGCCCCCCAGGGAAGGATACTTC; CDR3: CASSMPPREGYF; D: -; J: TRBJ2-7; size: -; V: TRBV19
DNA: TGTGCCAGCTCACCTCCAAAGGGGGTCGGCACTGAAGCTTTCTTT; CDR3: CASSPPKGVGTEAFF; D: -; J: TRBJ1-1; size: -; V: TRBV18
DNA: TGTGCCAGCAGTGAAGGCTGGGACAGGGGTAATTCACCCCTCCACTTT; CDR3: CASSEGWDRGNSPLHF; D: TRBD1; J: TRBJ1-6; size: once; V: TRBV6-1
DNA: TGTGCCAGCAGCCAACTAGCGGGGGGCGGGGCAGATACGCAGTATTTT; CDR3: CASSQLAGGGADTQYF; D: TRBD2; J: TRBJ2-3; size: -; V: TRBV4-2
DNA: TGTGCCAGTAGCCCGGGACAGGGGGGCTCGGGCTACACCTTC; CDR3: CASSPGQGGSGYTF; D: TRBD1; J: TRBJ1-2; size: -; V: TRBV19
DNA: TGCGCCAGCAGCCCACGATCGGGGGGGCGGTACGAGCAGTACTTC; CDR3: CASSPRSGGRYEQYF; D: TRBD2; J: TRBJ2-7; size: -; V: TRBV5-1
DNA: TGTGCCAGCCTCAAAATGGACAGGGCAAGTGAAGCTTTCTTT; CDR3: CASLKMDRASEAFF; D: TRBD1; J: TRBJ1-1; size: -; V: TRBV6-5
DNA: TGTGCCAGCTCACCACGGGGGGGAGGCGAGCAGTACTTC; CDR3: CASSPRGGGEQYF; D: TRBD2; J: TRBJ2-7; size: few; V: TRBV18
DNA: TGTGCCAGCAGTTACTCGAGCGGGACAGGTGAAAAACTGTTTTTT; CDR3: CASSYSSGTGEKLFF; D: TRBD1; J: TRBJ1-4; size: -; V: TRBV6-5
DNA: TGCGCCAGCAGCTTACCGACTAGCGGGGGATGGGATACGCAGTATTTT; CDR3: CASSLPTSGGWDTQYF; D: TRBD2; J: TRBJ2-3; size: -; V: TRBV5-1
DNA: TGCAGCGCCCGCTCTCCTTGGGGCGCGGACACTGAAGCTTTCTTT; CDR3: CSARSPWGADTEAFF; D: -; J: TRBJ1-1; size: -; V: TRBV29-1
DNA: TGTGCCAGTAGTCGGGCAGGGGAGAACTATGGCTACACCTTC; CDR3: CASSRAGENYGYTF; D: -; J: TRBJ1-2; size: -; V: TRBV19
DNA: TGTGCCATCGGAGGGGCTAGCGACGGCCGCAATTTT; CDR3: CAIGGASDGRNF; D: -; J: TRBJ1-3; size: -; V: TRBV10-3